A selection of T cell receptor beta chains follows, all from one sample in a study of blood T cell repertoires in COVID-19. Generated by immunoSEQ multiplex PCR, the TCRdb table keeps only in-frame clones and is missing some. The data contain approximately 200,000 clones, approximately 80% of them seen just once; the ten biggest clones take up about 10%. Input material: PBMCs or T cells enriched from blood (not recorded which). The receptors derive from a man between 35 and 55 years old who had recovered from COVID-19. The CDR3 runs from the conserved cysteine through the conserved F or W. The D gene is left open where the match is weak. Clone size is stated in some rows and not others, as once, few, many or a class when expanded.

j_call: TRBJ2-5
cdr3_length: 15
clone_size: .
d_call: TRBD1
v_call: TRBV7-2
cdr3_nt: TGTGCCAGCAGCACAAGGACAGGGAGAGGGGAGACCCAGTACTTC
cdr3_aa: CASSTRTGRGETQYF

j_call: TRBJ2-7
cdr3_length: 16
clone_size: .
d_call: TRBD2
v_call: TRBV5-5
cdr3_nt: TGTGCCAGCAACTCGGGACTAGCGGGAGGTTACTACGAGCAGTACTTC
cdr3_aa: CASNSGLAGGYYEQYF

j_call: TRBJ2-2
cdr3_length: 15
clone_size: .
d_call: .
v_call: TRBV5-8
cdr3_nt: TGTGCCAGCAGCCTCAAAATCTCGGGTCCCGGGGAGCTGTTTTTT
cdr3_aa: CASSLKISGPGELFF

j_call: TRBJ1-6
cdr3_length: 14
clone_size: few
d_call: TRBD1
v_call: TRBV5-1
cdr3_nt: TGCGCCAGCAGAGTACAGGGGAGAGATTCACCCCTCCACTTT
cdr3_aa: CASRVQGRDSPLHF

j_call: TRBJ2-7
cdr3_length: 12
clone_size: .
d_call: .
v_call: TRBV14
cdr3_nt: TGTGCCAGCTCACAGGGTTCCTACGAGCAGTACTTC
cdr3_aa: CASSQGSYEQYF

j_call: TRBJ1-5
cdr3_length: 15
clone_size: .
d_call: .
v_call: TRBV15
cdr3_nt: TGTGCCACCAGCAGAGCTCGACGGGGTGGTCAGCCCCAGCATTTT
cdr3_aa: CATSRARRGGQPQHF

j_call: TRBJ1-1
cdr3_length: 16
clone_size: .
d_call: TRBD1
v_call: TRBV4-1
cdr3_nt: TGCGCCAGCAGCCATTCTACAGGGGCTGGGAACACTGAAGCTTTCTTT
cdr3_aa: CASSHSTGAGNTEAFF

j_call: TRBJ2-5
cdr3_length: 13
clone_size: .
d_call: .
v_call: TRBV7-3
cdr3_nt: TGTGCCAGCAGCGAACAGGGACAAGAGACCCAGTACTTC
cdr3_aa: CASSEQGQETQYF

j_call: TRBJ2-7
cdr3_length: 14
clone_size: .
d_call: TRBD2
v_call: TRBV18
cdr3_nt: TGTGCCAGCTCCGCGGGAGGTGGGGGCTACGAGCAGTACTTC
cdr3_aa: CASSAGGGGYEQYF

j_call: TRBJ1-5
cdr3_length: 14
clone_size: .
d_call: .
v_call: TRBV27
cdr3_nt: TGTGCCAGCAGTACCTATGTGGGGCGTCAGCCCCAGCATTTT
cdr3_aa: CASSTYVGRQPQHF

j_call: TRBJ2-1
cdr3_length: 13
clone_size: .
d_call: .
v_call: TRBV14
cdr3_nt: TGTGCCAGCAGCCTGACTATCTCCAATGAGCAGTTCTTC
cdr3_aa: CASSLTISNEQFF

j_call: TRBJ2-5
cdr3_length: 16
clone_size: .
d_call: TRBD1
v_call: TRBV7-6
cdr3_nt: TGTGCCAGCAGCTTAGCGCCTCGACAGGGGAAAGAGACCCAGTACTTC
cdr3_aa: CASSLAPRQGKETQYF

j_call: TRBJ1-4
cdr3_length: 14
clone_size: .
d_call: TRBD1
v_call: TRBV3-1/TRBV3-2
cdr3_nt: TGTGCCAGCAGCCACGACAGGGGTAATGAAAAACTGTTTTTT
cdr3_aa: CASSHDRGNEKLFF

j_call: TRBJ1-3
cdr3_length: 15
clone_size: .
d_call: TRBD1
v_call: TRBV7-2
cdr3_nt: TGTGCCAGCAGCTTAAGCAGGGGGCTTGGAAACACCATATATTTT
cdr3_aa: CASSLSRGLGNTIYF

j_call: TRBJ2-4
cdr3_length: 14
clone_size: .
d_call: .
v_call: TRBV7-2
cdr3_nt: TGTGCCAGCAGCTTGGACAGCGGGGAAAACATTCAGTACTTC
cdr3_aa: CASSLDSGENIQYF

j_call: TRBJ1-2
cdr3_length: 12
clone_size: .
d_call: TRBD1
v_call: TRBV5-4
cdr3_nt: TGTGCCAGCAGCCTCCCGGGACAGGGCCACACCTTC
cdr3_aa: CASSLPGQGHTF

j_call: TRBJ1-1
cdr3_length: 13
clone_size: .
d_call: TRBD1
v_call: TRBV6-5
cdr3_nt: TGTGCCAGCAGAGACAGGGACCCCACTGAAGCTTTCTTT
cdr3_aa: CASRDRDPTEAFF

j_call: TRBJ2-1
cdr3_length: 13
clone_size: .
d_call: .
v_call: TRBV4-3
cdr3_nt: TGCGCCAGCAGCCCCCGGCGCGGAAATGAGCAGTTCTTC
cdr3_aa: CASSPRRGNEQFF

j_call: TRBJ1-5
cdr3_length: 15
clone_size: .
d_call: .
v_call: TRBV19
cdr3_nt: TGTGCCAGTAGTATGTACAGCTATAGCAATCAGCCCCAGCATTTT
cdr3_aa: CASSMYSYSNQPQHF

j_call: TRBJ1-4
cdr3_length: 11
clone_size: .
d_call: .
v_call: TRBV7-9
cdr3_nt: TGTGCCAGCAGCTCTGCGGAGGAACTGTTTTTT
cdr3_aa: CASSSAEELFF

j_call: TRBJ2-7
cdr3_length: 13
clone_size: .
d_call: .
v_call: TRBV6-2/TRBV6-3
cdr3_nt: TGTGCCAGCAGTTACTCGATGCGGGCCGAGCAGTACTTC
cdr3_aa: CASSYSMRAEQYF

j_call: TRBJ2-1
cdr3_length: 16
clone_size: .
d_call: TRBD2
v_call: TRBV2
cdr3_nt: TGTGCCAGCAGCGCCCAGGGACTAGCGGGAGGCAATGAGCAGTTCTTC
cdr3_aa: CASSAQGLAGGNEQFF

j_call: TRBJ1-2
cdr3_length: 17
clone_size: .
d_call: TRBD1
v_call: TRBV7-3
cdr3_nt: TGTGCCAGCAGCTTAATAAGGGGGACAGGATTATTACGTGGCTACACCTTC
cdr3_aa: CASSLIRGTGLLRGYTF

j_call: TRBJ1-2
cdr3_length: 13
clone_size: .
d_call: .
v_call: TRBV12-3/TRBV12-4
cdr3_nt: TGTGCCAGCAGTCCCCAGGCTAACTATGGCTACACCTTC
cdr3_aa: CASSPQANYGYTF

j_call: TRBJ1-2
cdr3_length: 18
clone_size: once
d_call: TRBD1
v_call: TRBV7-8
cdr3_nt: TGTGCCAGCAGCTTAGTACCAGGGGGGGACAGGGTAGACTATGGCTACACCTTC
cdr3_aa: CASSLVPGGDRVDYGYTF

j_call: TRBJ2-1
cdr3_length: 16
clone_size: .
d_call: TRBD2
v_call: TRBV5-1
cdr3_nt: TGCGCCAGCAGCTTGGGGACTAGCGGGAGAGCCGATGAGCAGTTCTTC
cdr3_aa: CASSLGTSGRADEQFF

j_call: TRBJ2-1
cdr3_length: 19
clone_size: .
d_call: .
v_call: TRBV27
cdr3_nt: TGTGCCAGCAGTTTATCGCCCCTTCTACGAGGGATCTCCTACAATGAGCAGTTCTTC
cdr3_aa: CASSLSPLLRGISYNEQFF

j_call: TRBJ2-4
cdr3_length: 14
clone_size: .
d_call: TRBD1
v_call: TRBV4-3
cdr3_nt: TGCGCCAGCAGCCAGACAGGGTTTGGAAACATTCAGTACTTC
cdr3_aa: CASSQTGFGNIQYF